A single sample is the source of the 21 T cell receptor beta chains below, sequenced in a study of vaccination effects on CD4 cells after COVID-19. A roughly 10-day culture period preceded the isolation of CD4+ T cells. SARS-CoV-2 infected the person between March and December 2020, as confirmed by PCR. Two-dose vaccination with either BNT162b2 or mRNA-1273 was given to the participants. The antigens these receptors bind are not known. TCRdb's table, derived via immunoSEQ multiplex PCR, lists solely in-frame clones and lacks some. Found here are some 40,000 clones, 76% of them singletons; the top ten hold around 3.5%. The material was CD4+ T cells from PBMCs cultured without peptide, obtained after COVID-19 vaccination. The receptors stem from a human donor who had a prior SARS-CoV-2 infection.

J is TRBJ1-3 and V is TRBV6-5, with TRBD1 as a possible D gene (5 bases). Germline lookup yields CDR1 MNHEY and CDR2 SVGAGI. With 7 bases removed from V and 0 bases from J, the gap between germline ends came to 10 bases. The CDR3 sequence is 14 residues long. The CDR3: CASKDKYSGNTIYF. In DNA, the CDR3 is TGTGCCAGCAAGGACAAATACTCTGGAAACACCATATATTTT.

The V call is TRBV12-3 or TRBV12-4, the J call TRBJ1-5; D is unresolved. CDR3 length: 13 amino acids. The V end was cut by 1 base, the J end by 5 bases, with 6 bases between. CDR3 nucleotides: TGTGCCAGCAGTTTAGAGGCCGATCAGCCCCAGCATTTT. This gives the protein CASSLEADQPQHF.

The chain employs TRBV5-1 and TRBJ1-3; maybe TRBD1 (6 bases). The CDR3 spans 15 residues. Trimming left V 4 bases short and J 0 bases short, with 11 bases between. Germline values: CDR1 SGHRS, CDR2 YFSETQ. The DNA of the CDR3 is TGCGCCAGCAGCACCCTGGGGGCCTCTGGAAACACCATATATTTT. This codes for CASSTLGASGNTIYF.

The V call is TRBV30, the J call TRBJ1-4; D not resolved. Trimming shortened V by 2 bases and J by 5 bases, and 15 bases separated the two germline ends. The germline V gene has CDR1 GTSNPN and CDR2 SVGIG (reference sequence). The CDR3 consists of 15 residues. DNA for the CDR3: TGTGCCTGGAGTCCCGTCGGGTTCCGCAATGAAAAACTGTTTTTT. Translation: CAWSPVGFRNEKLFF.

This sequence joins TRBV6-1 and TRBJ2-5; perhaps TRBD1 as D (6 bases). Deletions cut 3 bases from V and 5 bases from J, with 19 bases between. In germline, CDR1 is MNHNS, CDR2 SASEGT. CDR3 length: 16 residues. The CDR3 DNA is TGTGCCAGCAGTGACGACCTCCAGGGGTTCGGGGAGACCCAGTACTTC. Translating it yields CASSDDLQGFGETQYF.

The chain combines TRBV19 with TRBJ1-1; D unclear. Germline CDR1 is LNHDA and CDR2 is SQIVND (reference sequence). V gave up 8 bases and J gave up 2 bases, with 15 bases separating them. The CDR3 is 14 amino acids. CDR3 protein: CASESASVNTEAFF. DNA of the CDR3: TGTGCCAGTGAATCCGCATCAGTAAACACTGAAGCTTTCTTT.

The V call is TRBV4-1, the J call TRBJ1-1, with D maybe TRBD1 (6 bases). The CDR3 runs 15 residues. Per the germline V gene, CDR1 is MGHRA and CDR2 is YSYEKL. V lost 3 bases and J 3 bases, leaving 14 bases between the germline ends. The CDR3 DNA reads as TGCGCCAGCAGCCAGACCGGGACACGCCACACTGAAGCTTTCTTT. Protein: CASSQTGTRHTEAFF.

Judged by abundance, this clone is large. The CDR3 coding sequence is TGTGCCAGCAGTTACTATTCCGGGACTAATTACAATGAGCAGTTCTTC. The encoded protein is CASSYYSGTNYNEQFF. The chain has TRBV6-5 and TRBJ2-1; TRBD2 matches at 7 bases. Germline lookup yields CDR1 MNHEY and CDR2 SVGAGI. V was pared by 1 base and J by 4 bases, with 7 bases of the junction left unmatched. The length of the CDR3 is 16 residues.

The gene calls are TRBV27 and TRBJ2-6; tentatively, D is TRBD1 (6 bases). The germline gives CDR1 MNHEY, CDR2 SMNVEV (reference sequence). The CDR3 spans 15 residues. V lost 7 bases and J lost 2, with 12 bases in between. The CDR3 sequence: CASTQQGAGANVLTF. The CDR3 nucleotides read TGTGCCAGCACTCAACAGGGAGCTGGGGCCAACGTCCTGACTTTC.

V is TRBV11-3 and J is TRBJ2-1; D unclear. CDR1 SGHNT and CDR2 YENEEA come from the germline V gene. This CDR3 is built from 13 residues. V gave up 1 base and J gave up 6 bases, with 7 bases separating them. The CDR3 sequence: CASSLVRGNEQFF. The CDR3 DNA follows: TGTGCCAGCAGCTTAGTTCGCGGCAATGAGCAGTTCTTC.

This clone was observed a single time. The rearrangement links TRBV28 to TRBJ1-5; D not certain. The V gene's germline CDR1 is MDHEN and CDR2 SYDVKM. This CDR3 is built from 13 residues. V gave up 5 bases and J gave up 0 bases, with 5 bases separating them. CDR3 sequence reads: CASSHYSNQPQHF. CDR3 coding DNA: TGTGCCAGCAGTCATTATAGCAATCAGCCCCAGCATTTT.

V and J are TRBV7-2 and TRBJ2-7; TRBD2 matches 7 bases. The CDR3 spans 15 residues. Trimming cost V 5 bases and J 5 bases; bases outside gene matches: 12. Germline CDR1 SGHTA, CDR2 FQGNSA. The CDR3 DNA follows: TGTGCCAGCAGCCTGACCGGGACTAATCCCCACGAGCAGTACTTC. The encoded protein is CASSLTGTNPHEQYF. The full variable domain, its missing parts supplied by reference TRBV7-2 and TRBJ2-7, is GAGVSQSPSNKVTEKGKDVELRCDPISGHTALYWYRQSLGQGLEFLIYFQGNSAPDKSGLPSDRFSAERTGGSVSTLTIQRTQQEDSAVYLCASSLTGTNPHEQYFGPGTRLTVT.

This chain connects TRBV11-1 to TRBJ1-6; D not certain. Germline V CDR1 and CDR2: SGHAT, FQDESV (reference sequence). The CDR3 covers 12 residues. Between the trimmed V and J ends, which lost 3 bases and 7 bases, there was a span of 4 bases. In nucleotides, the CDR3 is TGTGCCAGCAGCTTTTGGAATTCACCCCTCCACTTT. Its translation: CASSFWNSPLHF.

In DNA, the CDR3 is TGCAGCGTTGTGCCTTCCTACAATGAGCAGTTCTTC. This gives the protein CSVVPSYNEQFF. The V call is TRBV29-1, the J call TRBJ2-1; D gene uncertain. Trimming left V 4 bases short and J 1 base short, with 5 bases between. Germline loops: CDR1 SQVTM, CDR2 ANQGSEA. The CDR3 totals 12 residues.

The chain recombines TRBV24-1 with TRBJ2-4, with D perhaps TRBD1 or TRBD2 (6 bases each). Germline loops: CDR1 KGHDR, CDR2 SFDVKD. This CDR3 spans 16 amino acids. V lost 9 bases, J lost 1 base, and 18 bases lay in between. CDR3 in DNA: TGTGCCACCGGGGGGTACAGGGAGAGGGCCAAAAACATTCAGTACTTC. Protein sequence: CATGGYRERAKNIQYF.

This rearrangement joins TRBV9 to TRBJ2-3; the D gene is possibly TRBD2 (6 bases). Germline V lookup: CDR1 SGDLS, CDR2 YYNGEE. The V gene lost 5 bases and the J gene lost 3 bases, with 10 bases spanning the gap. The CDR3 consists of 13 residues. In nucleotides, the CDR3 is TGTGCCAGCAGTCCTAGCGAGACAGATACGCAGTATTTT. Protein sequence: CASSPSETDTQYF.

The chain joins TRBV27 to TRBJ1-6; no clear D gene. Germline loops: CDR1 MNHEY, CDR2 SMNVEV (reference sequence). The CDR3 totals 16 residues. The V gene lost 6 bases and the J gene lost 5 bases, with 17 bases spanning the gap. CDR3 in DNA: TGTGCCAGCAGACCCGCTGTCAGGAGAAATAATTCACCCCTCCACTTT. It specifies CASRPAVRRNNSPLHF.

The chain uses TRBV5-1 and TRBJ2-3; TRBD2 aligns across 7 bases. CDR1 and CDR2 (germline): SGHRS, YFSETQ. The J segment lost 8 bases and the V segment lost 6 bases, leaving 15 bases of the junction unmatched. This CDR3 is 15 amino acids long. CDR3 sequence reads: CASMSGANLGGTQYF. For the CDR3, the DNA is TGCGCCAGCATGAGCGGGGCCAACTTAGGAGGTACGCAGTATTTT.

This sequence joins TRBV18 and TRBJ1-2; D gene unclear. Trimming removed 8 bases from V and 7 bases from J, with 17 bases in between. The germline V gene has CDR1 KGHSH and CDR2 LQKENI. The CDR3 loop spans 13 amino acids. The CDR3 reads CASHNDPVGGYTF. In DNA form, the CDR3 reads TGTGCCAGCCATAACGACCCGGTGGGTGGCTACACCTTC.

Here the CDR3 DNA reads TGCGCCAGCAGCTTGAAAGGGACGAACTCCTACGAGCAGTACTTC. Translated, it gives CASSLKGTNSYEQYF. V and J are TRBV5-1 and TRBJ2-7, with D tentatively TRBD1 or TRBD2 (5 bases each). Trimming removed 1 base at V and 0 bases at J, with 11 bases between. Germline V lookup: CDR1 SGHRS, CDR2 YFSETQ. The CDR3 is 15 amino acids. The variable domain in full, with the rest retrieved from reference TRBV5-1 and TRBJ2-7, is KAGVTQTPRYLIKTRGQQVTLSCSPISGHRSVSWYQQTPGQGLQFLFEYFSETQRNKGNFPGRFSGRQFSNSRSEMNVSTLELGDSALYLCASSLKGTNSYEQYFGPGTRLTVT.

The J gene is TRBJ2-7, the V gene TRBV24-1, with 8 positions matching TRBD2. Per germline, CDR1 KGHDR and CDR2 SFDVKD. This CDR3 is 14 amino acids long. V lost 3 bases to trimming and J lost 1 base; unmatched junction nucleotides: 1. The CDR3 bases are TGTGCCACCAGTGATGCGGGGGGTTCCTACGAGCAGTACTTC. Translation gives CATSDAGGSYEQYF.